What follows describes a single T cell receptor (beta chain). Antigen unknown. The data derive from a study of STAT3 mutations in large granular lymphocyte leukemia. Study information: Roughly half the longitudinally sequenced T-LGLL patients had canonical STAT3 mutations. Study observations and caveats: Every T-LGLL patient had at least one immunodominant TCRbeta clonotype.

V lost 3 bases to trimming and J lost 1 base, with 8 bases between them. CDR3 size: 13 residues. Germline V gives CDR1 SGHRS, CDR2 YFSETQ. Data came from immunoSEQ multiplex PCR; TCRdb stores just in-frame clones and leaves some out. There are about 24,000 clones in the sample; about 94% occur only once, and under 7.5% lies in the top ten. V gene TRBV5-1 combines with J gene TRBJ2-7; no definite D call. The receptor was isolated from a man aged 40-55 years with T-cell large granular lymphocyte leukemia. Some clones in this sample may be carry-over from other donors' samples. Material for sequencing was peripheral blood mononuclear cells. In DNA, the CDR3 is TGCGCCAGCAGCTACGACTTGTCCTACGAGCAGTACTTC. Its translation is CASSYDLSYEQYF.